This T cell receptor beta chain was identified in a study of T-cell memory formation after mild COVID-19 (dated by TCRdb to the early 2020s). A note on the overall study: Most TCR sequence clusters were specific to one of the two donors. In a couple of donors, T-cell clones that expanded and contracted after mild COVID-19 were tracked by sequencing TCRalpha and TCRbeta repertoires over time. The cohort was made up of two young adult volunteers, one female and one male, who were previously healthy. The full study reports these points: Some responding clones were detected in pre-infection memory, suggesting pre-existing cross-reactive memory T cells joined the SARS-CoV-2 response. Contracting CD4+ clones appeared mostly in the CM and EM memory subsets, whereas CD8+ clones were enriched in EMRA. SARS-CoV-2 specificity was not confirmed for the second-wave clones peaking on day 37. Clones that contracted from day 15 to 85 showed balanced CD4/CD8 phenotypes, whereas a second wave of clones that expanded from day 15 to 37 leaned towards CD4+. Only a couple of mild cases were covered in the study, and larger cohorts including severe cases with pre-infection samples were considered necessary.

Ficoll-Paque density gradient centrifugation was the method used to isolate PBMCs. The listed sequencing device is Illumina NovaSeq 6000. Using 5'RACE with constant-segment primers, TCRalpha and TCRbeta cDNA libraries were constructed, with sample barcodes and unique molecular identifiers added in the process. Trizol reagent was used to extract RNA from every sample. The libraries were amplified in two PCR steps, and the second step added a second sample barcode and Illumina TruSeq adapters. The libraries were sequenced on an Illumina NovaSeq using 2 x 150 bp paired-end reads. The original methods were these. Reads were demultiplexed and collapsed into UMI-guided consensus sequences with migec v1.2.7. Using mixcr v2.1.11, UMI consensuses were aligned to TRA and TRB V and J templates and then assembled into clonotypes. A clonotype was counted as expanded or contracted only when both edgeR and NoisET called the clonotype significant, with the noise models trained on biological replicates. For edgeR calls, the cutoffs were a false discovery rate-adjusted p below 0.01 and a log2 fold-change threshold of 1. As an exploratory analysis of dynamics, PCA with hierarchical clustering was applied to max-normalized trajectories of the 1000 most abundant clonotypes. Separately sequenced CD4+ and CD8+ repertoires were used to assign a CD4 or CD8 phenotype to each responding clone. Clones were called with MiXCR by TCRdb after fastp trimmed the public reads at Q25, and only in-frame beta chains were retained. Merged by CDR3 protein, the rows form single entries marked with the most common genes and DNA. V and J calls and clone size were set by TCRdb, not the authors. Here the sample has about 150,000 distinct CDR3 sequences; approximately 25% occur a single time. Approximately 25% of the sample rests with the top ten.

Measured from the cysteine to the phenylalanine, the CDR3 is 15 residues long. Only the CDR3 portion is preserved as DNA: 45 bases, with reading frame beginning at the first base. Sequences MGHRA (CDR1) and YSYEKL (CDR2) are obtained from the germline V gene. Trimmed from V: 4 bases; trimmed from J: 0 bases; junction bases lacking a gene match: 6. Worth noting for this clonotype: The antigen it binds to is not known. No base-level quality is on record; no much larger clone is a single base apart.

The sample was PBMCs or a T cell subset sorted from them (not recorded which). The clonotype comes from an adult woman who had mild COVID-19 (a few samples of this study predate the infection). The sample titles of this study are shuffled in the database, so cell type and time point are left out; the donor was told from shared clones. Recombination connected TRBV4-1 to TRBJ2-7; TRBD1 lines up with 7 middle nucleotides. Here the CDR3 is given as CASSPTGDGSYEQYF. The DNA is as follows: TGCGCCAGCAGCCCCACAGGGGACGGCTCCTACGAGCAGTACTTC.